These T cell receptor beta chains were read from a single sample in a study of CXCR3-negative and CXCR3-positive naive CD8 T cells. TCRdb re-analyzed the 5' RACE reads; it lists each CDR3 protein once, without DNA. The sample's table shows 85,000 to 120,000 distinct CDR3 sequences. Sequencing was performed on naive CXCR3+ CD8+ T cells from blood. These receptors all come from a human donor in good health. Some clones in this sample may be carry-over from other donors' samples. Each CDR3 is given with its conserved first and last residue.

j_gene,v_gene,CDR3aa
TRBJ2-1,TRBV19,CASSIGAVDSSYNEQFF
TRBJ1-1,TRBV7-3,CASSIGGNTEAFF
TRBJ2-1,TRBV28,CASRPIGGTRGTSSTYREQFF
TRBJ2-7,TRBV2,CARGDRAKYEQYF
TRBJ2-7,TRBV19,CASSISSSSYEQYF
TRBJ2-7,TRBV4-3,CASSQGTGDYEQYF
TRBJ1-1,TRBV19,CASSTQTNMNTEAFF
TRBJ2-1,TRBV7-6,CASSLASGDSYNEQFF
TRBJ2-1,TRBV7-9,CASNPRGGASYNEQFF
TRBJ2-7,TRBV11-2,CASSYRTGDEQYF
TRBJ2-3,TRBV11-3,CASSAEAGVWTDTQYF
TRBJ1-1,TRBV21-1,CASSPVYDSLNTEAFF
TRBJ2-1,TRBV27,CASSRTGSGDEQFF
TRBJ2-3,TRBV12-3/TRBV12-4,CASSKLNTDTQYF
TRBJ1-5,TRBV2,CASSEGGEPQHF
TRBJ2-1,TRBV20-1,CSARRRTSGRDRSYNEQFF